These 20 T cell receptor beta chains were sequenced from one sample in a study of T cell responses to AZD1222 COVID-19 vaccine. Some clones are missing from TCRdb's copy, which holds only in-frame ones; the method was immunoSEQ multiplex PCR. The data hold 100,000 to 150,000 clones, with more than 80% observed a single time. The sequencing here drew on peripheral blood, taken on day 0 of AZD1222 vaccination. The origin of the receptors is an adult in good health.

The gene calls are TRBV19 and TRBJ1-4, with D hard to call. The CDR3 has 16 amino acids. V was cut by 7 bases and J by 0 bases, with 15 bases left in between. In germline, CDR1 is LNHDA, CDR2 SQIVND (reference sequence). This chain's CDR3 is CASTTLTRSTNEKLFF. The CDR3 nucleotides read TGTGCCAGTACCACCCTGACACGTTCAACTAATGAAAAACTGTTTTTT.

The chain joins TRBV24-1 to TRBJ2-3; D unclear. The germline gives CDR1 KGHDR, CDR2 SFDVKD. The V gene lost 5 bases and the J gene lost 3 bases, with 14 bases spanning the gap. The CDR3 has 15 amino acids. CDR3: CATSALGRPTDTQYF. CDR3 DNA: TGTGCCACCAGTGCCTTAGGGCGTCCAACAGATACGCAGTATTTT.

V and J are TRBV15 and TRBJ2-7; D is undetermined. This CDR3 has 17 residues. The V and J ends lost 3 bases and 3 bases respectively, with 21 bases between them. Looked up from germline, CDR1 is LNHNV and CDR2 is YYDKDF (reference sequence). For the CDR3, the DNA is TGTGCCACCAGCAGCCTATCAAGGCTCGGCTGGAACTACGAGCAGTACTTC. Protein sequence: CATSSLSRLGWNYEQYF. The full variable domain, with the rest looked up from reference TRBV15 and TRBJ2-7, is DAMVIQNPRYQVTQFGKPVTLSCSQTLNHNVMYWYQQKSSQAPKLLFHYYDKDFNNEADTPDNFQSRRPNTSFCFLDIRSPGLGDTAMYLCATSSLSRLGWNYEQYFGPGTRLTVT.

A single count supports this clone. The chain uses TRBV24-1 and TRBJ2-7, with 8 bases fitting TRBD1. This CDR3 contains 15 residues. Germline V gene lookup returns CDR1 KGHDR and CDR2 SFDVKD. Trimming removed 3 bases from V and 6 bases from J; junction bases left unmatched: 9. This CDR3 reads CATSDPRTGRGEQYF. The CDR3, as DNA: TGTGCCACCAGTGATCCCCGGACAGGGAGAGGCGAGCAGTACTTC.

The chain recombines TRBV12-3 or TRBV12-4 with TRBJ1-3; D gene unclear. The CDR3 is made up of 12 amino acids. Trimming took off 6 bases at V and 3 bases at J, with 6 bases between the two ends. CDR3 DNA sequence: TGTGCCAGCAGCGATAATGGAAACACCATATATTTT. This encodes CASSDNGNTIYF.

Note on this clone: The sample holds other DNA sequences that translate to the same CDR3. The chain couples TRBV6-5 to TRBJ1-5; D is undetermined. The germline gives CDR1 MNHEY, CDR2 SVGAGI. This CDR3 is 13 amino acids long. With 3 bases removed from V and 5 bases from J, the gap between germline ends came to 8 bases. The CDR3, as DNA: TGTGCCAGCAGTTATCGTCTGGATCAGCCCCAGCATTTT. Translated: CASSYRLDQPQHF.

V is TRBV2 and J is TRBJ2-1, with D unclear. CDR3 length: 12 residues. Trimming removed 3 bases from V and 8 bases from J, with 8 bases in between. CDR1 and CDR2 (germline): SNHLY, FYNNEI. The CDR3 DNA sequence: TGTGCCAGCAGTGAGGGCCTCCATGAGCAGTTCTTC. Its protein is CASSEGLHEQFF. Looking up the rest from reference TRBV2 and TRBJ2-1 gives the full variable domain: EPEVTQTPSHQVTQMGQEVILRCVPISNHLYFYWYRQILGQKVEFLVSFYNNEISEKSEIFDDQFSVERPDGSNFTLKIRSTKLEDSAMYFCASSEGLHEQFFGPGTRLTVL.

J is TRBJ1-2 and V is TRBV6-6; possible D gene TRBD1, 5 bases. The CDR3 has 13 residues. The V gene's germline CDR1 is MNHNY and CDR2 SVGAGI (reference sequence). With 7 bases removed from V and 6 bases from J, the gap between germline ends came to 15 bases. The CDR3 DNA reads as TGTGCCAGCATCCCTTACGGGGGAAATGGCTACACCTTC. It specifies CASIPYGGNGYTF.

This clone turned up a few times. The chain is built from TRBV28 and TRBJ2-7; 8 bases line up with TRBD1. The CDR3 is 13 residues long. Per germline, CDR1 MDHEN and CDR2 SYDVKM. V lost 10 bases and J lost 6; bases outside the gene matches: 11. As DNA, the CDR3 is TGTGCCACCACTCCTCAGGGGGCGAGCGAGCAGTACTTC. Protein product: CATTPQGASEQYF.

The chain is built from TRBV6-4 and TRBJ1-4; 7 bases map to TRBD1. Per the germline V gene, CDR1 is MRHNA and CDR2 is SNTAGT. CDR3 length: 15 amino acids. The V segment lost 4 bases and the J segment 0 bases; nucleotides outside the gene matches: 2. The CDR3 spells CASSGDSSTNEKLFF. DNA for the CDR3: TGTGCCAGCAGTGGGGACAGCTCAACTAATGAAAAACTGTTTTTT.

The chain carries TRBV4-3 and TRBJ2-7; 9 bases align to TRBD1. This CDR3 is 16 amino acids long. In germline, CDR1 is LGHNA, CDR2 YSLEER. V lost 1 base, J lost 6 bases, and 10 bases stayed unmatched. The CDR3 is CASSQAWTGALSEQYF. For the CDR3, the DNA is TGCGCCAGCAGCCAAGCGTGGACAGGGGCCCTTTCCGAGCAGTACTTC.

The V call is TRBV5-1, the J call TRBJ2-7; D gene unclear. The germline CDR1 and CDR2 sequences are SGHRS and YFSETQ. The CDR3 contains 14 residues. Between the trimmed V and J ends, which lost 0 bases and 1 base, there was a span of 8 bases. Written as DNA, the CDR3 is TGCGCCAGCAGCTTGGGACGGGTGTCCTACGAGCAGTACTTC. Translating gives CASSLGRVSYEQYF.

This chain uses TRBV19 with TRBJ2-3; TRBD2 aligns across 11 bases. The CDR3 runs 15 residues. V lost 4 bases to trimming and J lost 5 bases; unmatched junction nucleotides: 5. Germline V gene sequence: CDR1 LNHDA, CDR2 SQIVND (reference sequence). The CDR3 is CASSTTGTSGDTQYF. The DNA of the CDR3 is TGTGCCAGTAGTACGACCGGGACTAGCGGAGATACGCAGTATTTT.

The chain joins TRBV9 to TRBJ1-5; D is unclear. The CDR3 runs to 15 residues. The germline V gene encodes CDR1 SGDLS and CDR2 YYNGEE. V lost 0 bases and J 1 base, leaving 8 bases between the germline ends. The CDR3 region is CASSVGMDSNQPQHF. The CDR3, as DNA: TGTGCCAGCAGCGTAGGTATGGACAGCAATCAGCCCCAGCATTTT.

V gene TRBV6-1 combines with J gene TRBJ1-2; D possibly corresponds to TRBD1 (6 bases). The CDR3 is 16 residues long. V lost 4 bases and J lost 3, with 18 bases in between. Germline assignment: CDR1 MNHNS and CDR2 SASEGT. This CDR3 is CASSAEPGVPYYGYTF. CDR3 nucleotide sequence: TGTGCCAGCAGTGCGGAACCAGGGGTCCCGTACTATGGCTACACCTTC.

The chain uses TRBV19 and TRBJ1-1, with unresolved D. The V gene lost 3 bases and the J gene lost 4 bases, with 12 bases spanning the gap. There are 14 residues in the CDR3. Germline V CDR1 and CDR2: LNHDA, SQIVND (reference sequence). As DNA, the CDR3 is TGTGCCAGTAGTATGGCGGCAGGCGGCACTGAAGCTTTCTTT. It yields the protein CASSMAAGGTEAFF.

The chain uses TRBV7-9 and TRBJ1-3; 7 nucleotides align to TRBD1. The CDR3 loop spans 15 amino acids. V dropped 5 bases and J dropped 4; count of bases not matched to a gene: 8. Germline V gives CDR1 SEHNR, CDR2 FQNEAQ (reference sequence). In DNA, the CDR3 is TGTGCCAGCAGCCCCCGGACAGGCGGGGGAAACACCATATATTTT. Amino acid sequence: CASSPRTGGGNTIYF. The full variable domain, with the rest looked up from reference TRBV7-9 and TRBJ1-3, is DTGVSQNPRHKITKRGQNVTFRCDPISEHNRLYWYRQTLGQGPEFLTYFQNEAQLEKSRLLSDRFSAERPKGSFSTLEIQRTEQGDSAMYLCASSPRTGGGNTIYFGEGSWLTVV.

The gene calls are TRBV19 and TRBJ1-5; the D gene is possibly TRBD1 (5 bases). The length of the CDR3 is 12 residues. From germline, CDR1 is LNHDA and CDR2 SQIVND (reference sequence). V was shortened by 10 bases and J by 6 bases, with 13 bases between the two germline ends. The CDR3 here is CATSAGIQPQHF. The CDR3 DNA reads TGTGCCACCTCGGCAGGGATTCAGCCCCAGCATTTT.

V usage is TRBV2 and J usage is TRBJ2-1, with D unclear. The CDR3 loop spans 17 amino acids. CDR1 SNHLY and CDR2 FYNNEI come from the germline V gene. V lost 6 bases to trimming and J lost 0 bases, with 18 bases between them. The CDR3 nucleotides read TGTGCCAGCAGCGCGACCCCACGGCCTAGCTCCTACAATGAGCAGTTCTTC. It is translated as CASSATPRPSSYNEQFF.

The chain joins TRBV14 to TRBJ2-7, with D hard to call. The CDR3 sequence is 12 residues long. Per the germline V gene, CDR1 is SGHDN and CDR2 is FVKESK. The V gene lost 4 bases and the J gene lost 4 bases, with 8 bases spanning the gap. The CDR3 sequence: CASSRMGYEQYF. Here the CDR3 DNA reads TGTGCCAGCAGCCGTATGGGGTACGAGCAGTACTTC.